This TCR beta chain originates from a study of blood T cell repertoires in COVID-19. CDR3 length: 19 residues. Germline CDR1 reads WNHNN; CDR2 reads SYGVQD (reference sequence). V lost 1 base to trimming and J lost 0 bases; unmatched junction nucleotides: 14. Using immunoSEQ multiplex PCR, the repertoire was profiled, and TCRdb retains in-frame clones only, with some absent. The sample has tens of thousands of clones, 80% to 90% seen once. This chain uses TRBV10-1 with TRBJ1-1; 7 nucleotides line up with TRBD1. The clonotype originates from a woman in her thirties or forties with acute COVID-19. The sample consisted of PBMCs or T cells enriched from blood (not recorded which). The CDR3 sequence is CASSEYFRDRLSMNTEAFF. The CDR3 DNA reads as TGCGCCAGCAGTGAGTACTTCCGGGACAGACTTTCGATGAACACTGAAGCTTTCTTT.